Listed below are T cell receptor beta chains from one sample, sequenced in a study of T cell responses to AZD1222 COVID-19 vaccine. This table comes from immunoSEQ multiplex PCR, and its TCRdb copy is limited to in-frame clones, with some not included. Seen here are 250,000 to 300,000 clones, about 94% observed once, and the top ten hold around 0.57%. The sample was peripheral blood, taken 28 days after the second AZD1222 dose. Receptor source: an adult who received the AZD1222 COVID-19 vaccine. Both conserved end residues are part of each CDR3. The D gene is left open where the match is weak. Part of the rows lack a size; the others show once, few, many or a class for expanded clones.

J	size	V	D	CDR3	DNA
TRBJ1-2	-	TRBV19	-	CASSLRGHGYTF	TGTGCCAGTAGTCTCAGGGGACATGGCTACACCTTC
TRBJ1-3	-	TRBV10-3	-	CAITPEWGASSGNTIYF	TGTGCCATCACCCCGGAATGGGGGGCCTCCTCTGGAAACACCATATATTTT
TRBJ2-5	-	TRBV7-9	TRBD2	CASSPRLAGGQETQYF	TGTGCCAGCAGCCCGCGACTAGCGGGGGGACAAGAGACCCAGTACTTC
TRBJ2-4	-	TRBV10-1	-	CASSVGVGDIQYF	TGCGCCAGCAGTGTTGGGGTCGGGGACATTCAGTACTTC
TRBJ1-1	-	TRBV11-1	-	CASSLLGGTNTEAFF	TGTGCCAGCAGCTTATTGGGTGGGACGAACACTGAAGCTTTCTTT
TRBJ2-7	-	TRBV5-1	TRBD2	CASSLGSRLAGNEQYF	TGCGCCAGCAGCTTGGGATCCCGACTAGCGGGAAACGAGCAGTACTTC
TRBJ2-6	-	TRBV5-1	-	CASSLAGANVLTF	TGCGCCAGCAGCTTGGCCGGGGCCAACGTCCTGACTTTC
TRBJ2-7	-	TRBV5-1	-	CASSFEIYHEQYF	TGCGCCAGCAGCTTCGAGATTTACCACGAGCAGTACTTC
TRBJ2-1	-	TRBV19	-	CASSMGTVNEQFF	TGTGCCAGTAGTATGGGAACAGTCAATGAGCAGTTCTTC
TRBJ2-1	-	TRBV28	-	CASSYGGYNEQFF	TGTGCCAGCAGTTACGGGGGCTACAATGAGCAGTTCTTC
TRBJ2-1	-	TRBV2	-	CASSVMYNEQFF	TGTGCCAGCAGTGTGATGTACAATGAGCAGTTCTTC
TRBJ1-1	-	TRBV3-1/TRBV3-2	-	CASSPLRQGLEAFF	TGTGCCAGCAGTCCCCTGAGGCAGGGGTTAGAAGCTTTCTTT
TRBJ2-1	-	TRBV19	TRBD1	CATGTGGWNEQFF	TGTGCCACGGGGACAGGGGGCTGGAATGAGCAGTTCTTC
TRBJ2-7	-	TRBV28	-	CASSLPGTPYEQYF	TGTGCCAGCAGTTTACCGGGAACCCCCTACGAGCAGTACTTC
TRBJ2-7	-	TRBV5-1	TRBD1	CASAHQQGGNYEQYF	TGCGCCAGCGCACATCAACAGGGGGGTAACTACGAGCAGTACTTC
TRBJ2-4	-	TRBV7-9	-	CASSLVQIAKNIQYF	TGTGCCAGCAGCTTAGTACAGATAGCCAAAAACATTCAGTACTTC
TRBJ1-1	-	TRBV27	-	CASSLVGDTEAFF	TGTGCCAGCAGTTTAGTCGGGGACACTGAAGCTTTCTTT
TRBJ1-1	-	TRBV12-3/TRBV12-4	-	CASSKAPNEAFF	TGTGCCAGCAGTAAGGCCCCGAACGAAGCTTTCTTT
TRBJ1-4	-	TRBV4-1	-	CASSHTGSPATNEKLFF	TGCGCCAGCAGCCACACAGGGTCCCCCGCAACTAATGAAAAACTGTTTTTT
TRBJ2-3	once	TRBV5-4	TRBD2	CASSYGTSGVGLLGTQYF	TGTGCCAGCAGCTATGGGACTAGCGGGGTCGGACTTTTGGGTACGCAGTATTTT
TRBJ1-1	-	TRBV13	-	CASSLNSMNTEAFF	TGTGCCAGCAGCTTAAACAGCATGAACACTGAAGCTTTCTTT
TRBJ1-1	-	TRBV28	-	CASRFGGEGVNTEAFF	TGTGCCAGCAGGTTTGGTGGGGAGGGAGTGAACACTGAAGCTTTCTTT
TRBJ2-2	-	TRBV18	-	CASSPFRAARGGELFF	TGTGCCAGCTCACCATTCAGGGCCGCCCGGGGCGGGGAGCTGTTTTTT
TRBJ2-5	once	TRBV9	-	CASSGQGSQETQYF	TGTGCCAGCAGCGGCCAGGGATCTCAAGAGACCCAGTACTTC
TRBJ1-6	-	TRBV24-1	-	CATSDLQGHHSPLHF	TGTGCCACCAGTGATTTACAGGGACACCATTCACCCCTCCACTTT
TRBJ1-2	-	TRBV7-8	-	CASSQTRAYGYTF	TGTGCCAGCAGCCAGACCCGGGCATATGGCTACACCTTC
TRBJ1-5	-	TRBV28	TRBD1	CASSLGNRGFFSQPQHF	TGTGCCAGCAGTTTAGGGAACAGGGGGTTTTTCAGCCAGCCCCAGCATTTT
TRBJ1-2	-	TRBV28	-	CASSFKLRGPYGYTF	TGTGCCAGCAGTTTTAAACTAAGGGGCCCCTATGGCTACACCTTC
TRBJ2-1	-	TRBV24-1	-	CATSDSPGPVGNEQFF	TGTGCCACCAGTGATTCCCCGGGCCCGGTAGGAAATGAGCAGTTCTTC
TRBJ1-2	-	TRBV28	-	CASSARNYGYTF	TGTGCCAGCAGTGCAAGGAACTATGGCTACACCTTC
TRBJ2-5	-	TRBV10-3	-	CAISEVEGKTQYF	TGTGCCATCAGTGAGGTGGAGGGGAAGACCCAGTACTTC
TRBJ2-5	-	TRBV29-1	-	CSTLSLTRETQYF	TGCAGCACCTTGTCCCTGACGAGGGAGACCCAGTACTTC
TRBJ1-5	once	TRBV28	-	CASSLEWQPQHF	TGTGCCAGCAGTTTAGAGTGGCAGCCCCAGCATTTT
TRBJ1-2	-	TRBV2	-	CASLPGEVPYGYTF	TGTGCCAGCCTTCCGGGGGAAGTTCCGTATGGCTACACCTTC
TRBJ1-1	-	TRBV7-2	TRBD1	CASRAWSGGTNTEAFF	TGTGCCAGCAGGGCGTGGTCAGGGGGAACGAACACTGAAGCTTTCTTT
TRBJ2-2	-	TRBV28	TRBD2	CASSPTPTSGAANTGELFF	TGTGCCAGCAGTCCCACCCCGACTAGCGGGGCGGCGAACACCGGGGAGCTGTTTTTT
TRBJ1-3	-	TRBV2	-	CASEIDSGGNTIYF	TGTGCCAGCGAAATAGACAGCGGTGGAAACACCATATATTTT
TRBJ1-1	-	TRBV3-1/TRBV3-2	-	CASSQAGRMNTEAFF	TGTGCCAGCAGCCAAGCGGGGAGAATGAACACTGAAGCTTTCTTT
TRBJ1-6	-	TRBV10-3	-	CAISESNSQVPNSPLHF	TGTGCCATCAGTGAGTCGAATTCCCAGGTGCCAAATTCACCCCTCCACTTT
TRBJ1-6	-	TRBV19	-	CASTYGGPRSPLHF	TGTGCCAGCACATACGGCGGCCCCAGATCACCCCTCCACTTT
TRBJ2-2	-	TRBV9	TRBD2	CASSASSGHGTGELFF	TGTGCCAGCAGCGCCTCTAGCGGCCATGGGACCGGGGAGCTGTTTTTT
TRBJ1-2	-	TRBV9	-	CASSGGPLARQANYGYTF	TGTGCCAGCAGCGGAGGACCACTAGCCAGGCAAGCTAACTATGGCTACACCTTC
TRBJ1-1	-	TRBV30	-	CAWSVALTEAFF	TGTGCCTGGAGTGTGGCACTTACTGAAGCTTTCTTT
TRBJ2-5	few	TRBV5-1	-	CASSLLAPKETQYF	TGCGCCAGCAGCTTGTTGGCGCCAAAAGAGACCCAGTACTTC
TRBJ1-2	-	TRBV11-2	TRBD1	CASSLSGTGRGGLGYTF	TGTGCCAGCAGCTTATCAGGGACAGGGCGTGGTGGGTTGGGCTACACCTTC
TRBJ2-3	-	TRBV27	-	CASKPRRRDFTDTQYF	TGTGCCAGCAAGCCCCGTAGGCGGGACTTCACAGATACGCAGTATTTT
TRBJ2-1	-	TRBV28	-	CASSFFAVNYNEQFF	TGTGCCAGCAGTTTCTTTGCGGTGAACTACAATGAGCAGTTCTTC